The clone carrying this T cell receptor beta chain has more than one count but fewer than ten. No antigen is known for it. Sample barcodes and UMIs were carried by the TCR alpha and TCR beta cDNA libraries that 5'RACE generated with constant-segment primers. TCRdb reprocessed the 5' RACE reads via MiXCR and lists one record per CDR3 protein. The sample shows 500,000 to 650,000 distinct CDR3 sequences, about 22% of them seen only once. This record comes from a study of T-cell memory formation after mild COVID-19. The study's findings and limits: Day 15 to 85 contracting clones showed balanced CD4/CD8; later expanders leaned CD4+. SARS-CoV-2 specificity was not confirmed for second-wave clones peaking on day 37. The study found contracting CD4+ clones mainly in CM and EM and contracting CD8+ clones in EMRA.

Trimming removed 1 base from V and 3 bases from J, with 16 bases in between. Germline lookup yields CDR1 SGHVS and CDR2 FQNEAQ. This CDR3 spans 17 amino acids. Source material: PBMCs or a T cell subset sorted from them (not recorded which). The source of this sequence is an adult woman who had mild COVID-19 (a few samples of this study predate the infection). Cell type and time point are not known. The chain links TRBV7-8 to TRBJ2-1, with D perhaps assigned TRBD1 or TRBD2 (5 bases each). Here the CDR3 DNA reads TGTGCCAGCAGCTTAGGAGGGGACCAAGACCTCTACAATGAGCAGTTCTTC. Translating it yields CASSLGGDQDLYNEQFF.